This T cell receptor (beta chain) was observed in a study of HIV-infected patients and healthy controls. V was trimmed by 0 bases and J by 4 bases, leaving 6 bases between them. The germline gives CDR1 GTSNPN, CDR2 SVGIG (reference sequence). The CDR3 loop spans 13 amino acids. Reverse transcription used 450 to 650 ng RNA and constant-region primers for alpha and beta. Alpha and beta chain libraries were made separately by chain-specific third strand synthesis with multiplexing indices. One entry per CDR3 protein, called by TCRdb with MiXCR from the 5' RACE reads. The table includes approximately 25,000 distinct CDR3 sequences, approximately 7.7% detected once. No cell fractionation was done, so the repertoire covers all unsorted peripheral blood T cells.

The sequencing input was blood. This chain links TRBV30 with TRBJ2-2, with unresolved D. The sequence came from an adult in good health. The CDR3 reads CAWSVKPTGELFF. The CDR3 coding sequence is TGTGCCTGGAGTGTAAAGCCCACCGGGGAGCTGTTTTTT.